This entry describes one T cell receptor (beta chain). The antigen is undetermined. This entry comes from a study of beta chain features in type 1 diabetes. Study-level points and caveats: At VDJ recombination sites, type 1 diabetes patients had fewer insertions and more deleted nucleotides. For TCRB rearrangement, an influence of HLA type remained unresolved here. Type 1 diabetes patients showed a moderate but significant shortening of TCRB CDR3s in all four CD4+ subsets.

Expressed TCRB transcripts were sequenced because the entire RNA isolate underwent reverse transcription. Profiled with immunoSEQ multiplex PCR; TCRdb holds only in-frame clones, not every one. Seen here are about 160,000 clones, around 63% observed once, and the top ten hold 0.08% to 0.09%. Trimming shortened V by 1 base and J by 2 bases, and 9 bases separated the two germline ends. CDR3 length: 13 amino acids. Germline CDR1 is SQVTM and CDR2 is ANQGSEA. CD4+ cells of the naive, central memory, regulatory and stem cell-like memory types were sorted via CD45RO/CCR7/CD25/CD127/CD95/CD27. The rearrangement links TRBV29-1 to TRBJ2-7; a possible D gene is TRBD2 (6 bases). The sequencing sample was made of naive CD4+ T cells from blood. The clonotype originates from a man aged 25-45 years with type 1 diabetes. CDR3 nucleotides: TGCAGCGTTGAAGTTGCGGGGACCTACGAGCAGTACTTC. It is translated as CSVEVAGTYEQYF.